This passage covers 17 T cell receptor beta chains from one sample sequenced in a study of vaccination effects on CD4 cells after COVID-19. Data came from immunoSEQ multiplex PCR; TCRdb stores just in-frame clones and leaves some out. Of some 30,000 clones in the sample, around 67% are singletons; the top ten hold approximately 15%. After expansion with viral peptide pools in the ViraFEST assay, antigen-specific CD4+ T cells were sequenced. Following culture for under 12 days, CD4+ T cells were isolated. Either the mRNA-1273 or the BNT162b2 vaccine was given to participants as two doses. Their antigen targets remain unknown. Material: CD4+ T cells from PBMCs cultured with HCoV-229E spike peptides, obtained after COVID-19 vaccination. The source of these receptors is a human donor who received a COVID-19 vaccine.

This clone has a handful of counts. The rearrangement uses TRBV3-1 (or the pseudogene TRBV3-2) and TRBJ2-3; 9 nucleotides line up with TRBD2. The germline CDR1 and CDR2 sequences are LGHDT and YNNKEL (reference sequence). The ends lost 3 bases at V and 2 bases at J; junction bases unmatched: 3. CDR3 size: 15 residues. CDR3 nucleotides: TGTGCCAGCAGCCAGGTAGCGGGGGTCACAGATACGCAGTATTTT. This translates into CASSQVAGVTDTQYF.

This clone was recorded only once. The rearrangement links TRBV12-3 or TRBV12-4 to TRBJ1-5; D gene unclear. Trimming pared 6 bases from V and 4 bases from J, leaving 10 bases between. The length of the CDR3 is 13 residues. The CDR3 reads CASRPTGNQPQHF. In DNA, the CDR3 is TGTGCCAGCAGGCCCACTGGTAATCAGCCCCAGCATTTT.

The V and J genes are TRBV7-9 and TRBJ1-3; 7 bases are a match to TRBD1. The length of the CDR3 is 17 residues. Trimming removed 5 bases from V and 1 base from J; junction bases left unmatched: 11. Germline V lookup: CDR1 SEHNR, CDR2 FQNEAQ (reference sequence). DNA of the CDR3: TGTGCCAGCAGCGTCCGGGACAGAGTTCAGTCTGGAAACACCATATATTTT. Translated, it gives CASSVRDRVQSGNTIYF.

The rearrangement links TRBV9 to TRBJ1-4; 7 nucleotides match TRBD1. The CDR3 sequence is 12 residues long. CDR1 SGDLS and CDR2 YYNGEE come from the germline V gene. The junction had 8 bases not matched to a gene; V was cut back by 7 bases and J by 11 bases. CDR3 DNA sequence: TGTGCCAGCGGGAGGGACAGTGGGAAACTGTTTTTT. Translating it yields CASGRDSGKLFF.

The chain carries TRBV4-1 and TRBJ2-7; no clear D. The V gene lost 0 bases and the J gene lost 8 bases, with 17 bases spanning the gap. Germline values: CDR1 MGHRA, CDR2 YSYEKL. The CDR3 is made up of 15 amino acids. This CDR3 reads CASSQEGSKRTQQYF. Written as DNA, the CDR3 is TGCGCCAGCAGCCAAGAGGGCAGTAAAAGAACCCAGCAGTACTTC.

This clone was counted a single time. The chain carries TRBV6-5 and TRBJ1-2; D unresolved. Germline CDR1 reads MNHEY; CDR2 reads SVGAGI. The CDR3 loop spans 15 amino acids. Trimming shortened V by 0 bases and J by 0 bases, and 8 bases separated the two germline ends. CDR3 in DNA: TGTGCCAGCAGTTACTCCCTGACAACTAACTATGGCTACACCTTC. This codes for CASSYSLTTNYGYTF.

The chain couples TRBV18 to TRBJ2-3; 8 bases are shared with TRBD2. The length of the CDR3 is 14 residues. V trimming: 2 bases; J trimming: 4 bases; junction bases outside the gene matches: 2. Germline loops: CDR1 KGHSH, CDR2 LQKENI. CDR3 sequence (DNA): TGTGCCAGCTCACCAATTAGCGGGGCAGATACGCAGTATTTT. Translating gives CASSPISGADTQYF.

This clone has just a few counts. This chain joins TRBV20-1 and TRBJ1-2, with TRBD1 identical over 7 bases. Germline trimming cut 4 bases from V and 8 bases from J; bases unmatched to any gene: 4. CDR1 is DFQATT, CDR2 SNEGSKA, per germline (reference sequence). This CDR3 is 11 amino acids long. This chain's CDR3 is CSAIDRAGYTF. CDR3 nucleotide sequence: TGCAGTGCTATCGACAGGGCCGGCTACACCTTC.

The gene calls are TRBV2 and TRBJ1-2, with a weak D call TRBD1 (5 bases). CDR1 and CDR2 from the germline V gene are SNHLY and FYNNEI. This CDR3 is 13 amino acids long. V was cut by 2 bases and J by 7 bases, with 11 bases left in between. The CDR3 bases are TGTGCCAGCAGTGAAACAGCAGGGAGTGGCTACACCTTC. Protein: CASSETAGSGYTF.

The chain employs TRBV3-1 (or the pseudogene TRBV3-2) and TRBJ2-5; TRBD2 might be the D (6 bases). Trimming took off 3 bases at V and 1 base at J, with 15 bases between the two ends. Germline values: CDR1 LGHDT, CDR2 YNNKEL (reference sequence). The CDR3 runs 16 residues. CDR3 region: CASSQMPGDLQETQYF. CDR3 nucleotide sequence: TGTGCCAGCAGCCAGATGCCGGGAGATCTCCAAGAGACCCAGTACTTC.

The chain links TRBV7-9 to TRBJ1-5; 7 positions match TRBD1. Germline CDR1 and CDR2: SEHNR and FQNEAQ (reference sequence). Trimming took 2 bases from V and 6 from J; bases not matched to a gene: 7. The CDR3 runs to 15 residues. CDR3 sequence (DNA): TGTGCCAGCAGCTTATCGGCAGGGGGGACTCAGCCCCAGCATTTT. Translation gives CASSLSAGGTQPQHF.

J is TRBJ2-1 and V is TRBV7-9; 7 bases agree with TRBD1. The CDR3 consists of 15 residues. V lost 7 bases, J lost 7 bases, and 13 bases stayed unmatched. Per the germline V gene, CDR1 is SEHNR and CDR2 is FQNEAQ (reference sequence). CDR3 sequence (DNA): TGTGCCAGCACCGACCCTCGACAGGGTGCAAATGAGCAGTTCTTC. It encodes CASTDPRQGANEQFF. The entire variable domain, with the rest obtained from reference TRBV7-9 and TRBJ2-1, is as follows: DTGVSQNPRHKITKRGQNVTFRCDPISEHNRLYWYRQTLGQGPEFLTYFQNEAQLEKSRLLSDRFSAERPKGSFSTLEIQRTEQGDSAMYLCASTDPRQGANEQFFGPGTRLTVL.

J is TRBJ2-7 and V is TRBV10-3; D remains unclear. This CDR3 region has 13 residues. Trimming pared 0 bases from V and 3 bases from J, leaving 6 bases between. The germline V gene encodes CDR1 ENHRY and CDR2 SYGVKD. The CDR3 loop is CAISESNSYEQYF. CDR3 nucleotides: TGTGCCATCAGTGAGTCTAACAGCTACGAGCAGTACTTC.

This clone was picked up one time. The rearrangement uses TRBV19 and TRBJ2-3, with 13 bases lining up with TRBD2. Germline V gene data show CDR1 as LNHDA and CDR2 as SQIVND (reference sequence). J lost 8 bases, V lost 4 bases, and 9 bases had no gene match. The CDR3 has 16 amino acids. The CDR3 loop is CASSTGTSGTLSTQYF. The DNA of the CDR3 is TGTGCCAGTAGTACCGGGACTAGCGGGACTCTGAGTACGCAGTATTTT. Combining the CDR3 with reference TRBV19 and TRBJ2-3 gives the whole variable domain DGGITQSPKYLFRKEGQNVTLSCEQNLNHDAMYWYRQDPGQGLRLIYYSQIVNDFQKGDIAEGYSVSREKKESFPLTVTSAQKNPTAFYLCASSTGTSGTLSTQYFGPGTRLTVL.

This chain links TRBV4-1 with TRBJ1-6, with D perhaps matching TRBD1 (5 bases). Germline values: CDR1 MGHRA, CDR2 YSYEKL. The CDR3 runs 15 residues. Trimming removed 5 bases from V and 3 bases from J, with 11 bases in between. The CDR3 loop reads CASSYLGDYNSPLHF. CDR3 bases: TGCGCCAGCAGCTACCTGGGGGACTATAATTCACCCCTCCACTTT.

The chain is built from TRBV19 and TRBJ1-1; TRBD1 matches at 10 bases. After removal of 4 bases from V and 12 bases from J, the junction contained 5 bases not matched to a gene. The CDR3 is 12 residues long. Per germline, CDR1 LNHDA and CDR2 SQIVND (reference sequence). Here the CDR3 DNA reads TGTGCCAGTAGTACCAGACAGGGGGCAACTTTCTTT. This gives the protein CASSTRQGATFF.

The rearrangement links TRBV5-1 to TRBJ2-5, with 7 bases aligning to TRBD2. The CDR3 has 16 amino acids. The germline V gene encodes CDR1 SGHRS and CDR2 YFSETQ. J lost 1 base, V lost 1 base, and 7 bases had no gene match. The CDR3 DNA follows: TGCGCCAGCAGCTTGTGGGGGGGGAGCGGCCAAGAGACCCAGTACTTC. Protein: CASSLWGGSGQETQYF.